The 2 T cell receptor beta chains presented below share a single source sample, sequenced in a study of cytomegalovirus exposure and HLA in healthy donors. The PCR used 60 Vbeta and 13 Jbeta primers. Sequencing was performed with immunoSEQ multiplex PCR; in TCRdb, only in-frame clones are kept and a portion is missing. The sample table sets out approximately 110,000 clones. The sample was PBMCs. These receptors were collected from a man under 40 in good health and CMV-seronegative.

V gene TRBV5-1 combines with J gene TRBJ2-5, with D possibly being TRBD1 (6 bases). CDR1 is SGHRS, CDR2 YFSETQ, per germline. V was trimmed by 4 bases and J by 4 bases, leaving 17 bases between them. The CDR3 runs 15 residues. Here the CDR3 DNA reads TGCGCCAGCAGCCCAAACCGAGGGGGTCGAGAGACCCAGTACTTC. Translation gives CASSPNRGGRETQYF.

The chain links TRBV10-3 to TRBJ2-7; 9 nucleotides match TRBD2. Germline CDR1 reads ENHRY; CDR2 reads SYGVKD. The V gene end was trimmed by 10 bases and the J gene end by 2 bases; junction bases not matched to a gene: 6. This CDR3 region has 13 residues. CDR3 loop: CATLAGVAYEQYF. Here the CDR3 DNA reads TGTGCCACCTTAGCGGGAGTGGCCTACGAGCAGTACTTC.